This T cell receptor (beta chain) was captured in a study of PD-L1 blockade in urothelial cancer. Study context: Each blood sample yielded a median of about 150,000 T cells.

This clone is deemed medium-sized. Trimming removed 5 bases from V and 5 bases from J, with 16 bases in between. This CDR3 is 14 amino acids long. Germline V gene sequence: CDR1 SGHRS, CDR2 YFSETQ. Using immunoSEQ multiplex PCR, the repertoire was profiled, and TCRdb retains in-frame clones only, with some absent. Among roughly 20,000 clones listed, about 91% were seen once. Sample: PBMCs, taken around atezolizumab (anti-PD-L1) treatment. The clonotype originates from a man aged 45-60 years with urothelial cancer. The J gene is TRBJ1-1, the V gene TRBV5-1; tentatively, D is TRBD1 (6 bases). The CDR3 sequence: CASRTQQGGTEAFF. In nucleotides, the CDR3 is TGCGCCAGCAGAACCCAACAAGGGGGAACTGAAGCTTTCTTT.